This T cell receptor beta chain was documented in a study of blood T cell repertoires in COVID-19. Study overall: Nucleic acid was either cDNA or gDNA, and it came from T cells, B-cell-depleted T cells, or PBMCs.

Under the authors' procedure: Scientists estimated how many nucleated cells there were by amplifying reference gene primers. Clones were sequenced by immunoSEQ multiplex PCR, and TCRdb holds only the in-frame ones, with some missing. D and trimming come from the DNA, and the V and J calls and clone size come from that table. This sample has about 240,000 clones, with about 90% found just once. The CDR3 contains 16 residues. Germline V lookup: CDR1 MGHRA, CDR2 YSYEKL. V gave up 0 bases and J gave up 6 bases, with 15 bases separating them. This clone has a handful of counts. Participant ages covered about 18 to 95 years across about two dozen US areas.

The V call is TRBV4-1, the J call TRBJ1-5, with no clear D. Sequences were obtained from PBMCs or T cells enriched from blood (not recorded which). The receptor was derived from a woman in her thirties or forties with acute COVID-19. For the CDR3, the DNA is TGCGCCAGCAGCCAAGAATGGAACCCCGAGGGTCAGCCCCAGCATTTT. Its protein product is CASSQEWNPEGQPQHF.